The 15 T cell receptor beta chains in this list originate from one sample, sequenced in a study of T-cell memory formation after mild COVID-19. TCRdb recomputed calls from the 5' RACE reads with MiXCR, one row per CDR3 protein. The sample has 350,000 to 450,000 distinct CDR3 sequences, approximately 15% seen once. The sequencing sample was made of PBMCs or a T cell subset sorted from them (not recorded which). These receptor sequences come from a man between 18 and 29 years old who had mild COVID-19 (a few samples of this study predate the infection). Cell type and time point are not known.

This clonotype was seen many times. The chain employs TRBV7-9 and TRBJ1-5; 8 bases are a match to TRBD1. Germline V CDR1 and CDR2: SEHNR, FQNEAQ (reference sequence). The length of the CDR3 is 16 residues. The ends lost 5 bases at V and 1 base at J; junction bases unmatched: 7. As DNA, the CDR3 is TGTGCCAGCAGCCCTGCAGGGGGCGGAAGCAATCAGCCCCAGCATTTT. Its translation: CASSPAGGGSNQPQHF.

This chain connects TRBV7-3 to TRBJ1-6, with TRBD1 matching over 8 bases. V was clipped by 7 bases and J by 10 bases; unmatched bases: 6. Germline loops: CDR1 SGHTA, CDR2 FQGTGA. This CDR3 has 13 amino acids. DNA of the CDR3: TGTGCCAGCACGGACAGGGATCGCTCACCCCTCCACTTT. Translated: CASTDRDRSPLHF.

This sequence joins TRBV24-1 and TRBJ2-3; TRBD2 matches 15 bases. Germline values: CDR1 KGHDR, CDR2 SFDVKD. CDR3 length: 18 residues. The ends lost 5 bases at V and 1 base at J; junction bases unmatched: 6. In nucleotides, the CDR3 is TGTGCCACCAGTGCTACCGGGACTAGCGGGGGGCGCACAGATACGCAGTATTTT. It translates to CATSATGTSGGRTDTQYF.

This clonotype was picked up a small number of times. This sequence joins TRBV24-1 and TRBJ1-4, with D uncertain. V lost 5 bases, J lost 4 bases, and 4 bases lay in between. This CDR3 contains 12 residues. Germline V gene lookup returns CDR1 KGHDR and CDR2 SFDVKD. CDR3 DNA: TGTGCCACCAGTGCGGGTAATGAAAAACTGTTTTTT. Protein product: CATSAGNEKLFF.

Many counts were recorded for this clonotype. The chain links TRBV20-1 to TRBJ1-5; 7 bases map to TRBD1. CDR3 size: 13 residues. Germline CDR1 and CDR2: DFQATT and SNEGSKA (reference sequence). Unmatched junction bases numbered 5, after V lost 5 bases and J lost 4 bases. This chain's CDR3 is CSAGSRGNQPQHF. The CDR3 nucleotides are TGCAGTGCTGGCTCCAGGGGGAATCAGCCCCAGCATTTT.

The chain joins TRBV18 to TRBJ1-1; D gene uncertain. V was trimmed by 3 bases and J by 0 bases, leaving 8 bases between them. CDR1 KGHSH and CDR2 LQKENI come from the germline V gene. The CDR3 consists of 14 residues. The CDR3, as DNA: TGTGCCAGCTCACCGTCAGTTTTGAACACTGAAGCTTTCTTT. Its protein product is CASSPSVLNTEAFF.

This clonotype was counted a few times. The genes are TRBV5-1 and TRBJ1-1; 7 positions agree with TRBD1. This CDR3 comprises 17 residues. Trimming removed 4 bases from V and 6 bases from J; junction bases left unmatched: 18. Germline V gene lookup returns CDR1 SGHRS and CDR2 YFSETQ. DNA of the CDR3: TGCGCCAGCAGCCCAGGACGGTCTAGCGGCAGGGGGGCTGAAGCTTTCTTT. Its translation is CASSPGRSSGRGAEAFF.

The genes are TRBV5-1 and TRBJ2-5; perhaps TRBD2 as D (6 bases). Germline V lookup: CDR1 SGHRS, CDR2 YFSETQ. Trimming shortened V by 6 bases and J by 1 base, and 13 bases separated the two germline ends. The length of the CDR3 is 14 residues. The CDR3 loop is CASKFWGGQETQYF. The CDR3 bases are TGCGCCAGCAAGTTCTGGGGAGGCCAAGAGACCCAGTACTTC.

The chain combines TRBV6-2 or TRBV6-3 with TRBJ2-7; 10 positions match TRBD1. The germline V gene has CDR1 MNHEY and CDR2 SVGEGT. The CDR3 has 15 residues. The V gene end was trimmed by 5 bases and the J gene end by 2 bases; junction bases not matched to a gene: 6. CDR3 in DNA: TGTGCCAGCAGTCACCCAGGGACAGGGGCCTACGAGCAGTACTTC. Its protein is CASSHPGTGAYEQYF.

This clonotype has more than one count but fewer than ten. The chain employs TRBV12-3 or TRBV12-4 and TRBJ1-1, with no clear D. The CDR3 sequence is 11 residues long. V lost 5 bases and J lost 9, with 10 bases in between. CDR3: CASSKLRQAFF. Written as DNA, the CDR3 is TGTGCCAGCAGTAAATTGCGACAAGCTTTCTTT.

This clonotype has ten or more counts. V is TRBV20-1 and J is TRBJ2-1; no clear D gene. Germline CDR1 reads DFQATT; CDR2 reads SNEGSKA (reference sequence). This CDR3 spans 13 amino acids. V lost 6 bases, J lost 4 bases, and 13 bases lay in between. CDR3: CSARRAPYNEQFF. CDR3 bases: TGCAGTGCGCGCCGGGCCCCGTACAATGAGCAGTTCTTC.

V and J are TRBV7-6 and TRBJ2-1; TRBD1 agrees at 10 bases. The V and J ends lost 8 bases and 3 bases, in that order; junction bases with no gene match: 4. This CDR3 has 14 amino acids. Germline lookup yields CDR1 SGHVS and CDR2 FNYEAQ. This CDR3 is CASGGTGVYNEQFF. The CDR3 coding sequence is TGTGCCAGCGGAGGGACAGGGGTCTACAATGAGCAGTTCTTC. Full variable domain (rest looked up from reference TRBV7-6 and TRBJ2-1): GAGVSQSPRYKVTKRGQDVALRCDPISGHVSLYWYRQALGQGPEFLTYFNYEAQQDKSGLPNDRFSAERPEGSISTLTIQRTEQRDSAMYRCASGGTGVYNEQFFGPGTRLTVL.

The chain recombines TRBV7-2 with TRBJ2-7, with a possible D match to TRBD1 (6 bases). V was cut by 4 bases and J by 3 bases, with 10 bases left in between. Looked up from germline, CDR1 is SGHTA and CDR2 is FQGNSA. The CDR3 runs 13 residues. CDR3 loop: CASSSDRNYEQYF. CDR3 in DNA: TGTGCCAGCAGCTCGGACAGAAACTACGAGCAGTACTTC.

In this sample, this clonotype turned up many times. The V and J genes are TRBV20-1 and TRBJ1-4, with 8 bases aligning to TRBD1. V was clipped by 4 bases and J by 0 bases; unmatched bases: 7. The germline CDR1 and CDR2 sequences are DFQATT and SNEGSKA (reference sequence). The CDR3 is 16 residues long. The CDR3 DNA sequence: TGCAGTGCTAATCCGGGACAGGCTGCAACTAATGAAAAACTGTTTTTT. Protein: CSANPGQAATNEKLFF.

This clonotype was counted a few times. This chain joins TRBV18 and TRBJ1-5; 9 nucleotides align to TRBD1. CDR1 and CDR2 (germline): KGHSH, LQKENI. CDR3 length: 15 amino acids. Trimming took 3 bases from V and 6 from J; bases not matched to a gene: 6. The CDR3 DNA sequence: TGTGCCAGCTCACCTGGGGACAGGGCCTCTCAGCCCCAGCATTTT. The encoded protein is CASSPGDRASQPQHF.